The entry below describes one T cell receptor beta chain. This sample was included in a study of control samples from healthy donors and cancer patients. The data were produced by immunoSEQ multiplex PCR, yet TCRdb's version contains in-frame clones alone and is incomplete. The table shows roughly 120,000 clones, with about 89% occurring only once. CDR3 length: 17 amino acids. CDR1 is MNHEY, CDR2 SMNVEV, per germline (reference sequence). Trimming stripped 1 base from V and 5 bases from J, with 15 bases between. Sequencing was performed on blood. The rearrangement uses TRBV27 and TRBJ1-6; TRBD1 might be the D (6 bases). This receptor was taken from a woman younger than 35 in good health. Here the CDR3 reads CASSLYVEGGDNSPLHF. The DNA of the CDR3 is TGTGCCAGCAGTTTATATGTCGAAGGGGGGGATAATTCACCCCTCCACTTT.